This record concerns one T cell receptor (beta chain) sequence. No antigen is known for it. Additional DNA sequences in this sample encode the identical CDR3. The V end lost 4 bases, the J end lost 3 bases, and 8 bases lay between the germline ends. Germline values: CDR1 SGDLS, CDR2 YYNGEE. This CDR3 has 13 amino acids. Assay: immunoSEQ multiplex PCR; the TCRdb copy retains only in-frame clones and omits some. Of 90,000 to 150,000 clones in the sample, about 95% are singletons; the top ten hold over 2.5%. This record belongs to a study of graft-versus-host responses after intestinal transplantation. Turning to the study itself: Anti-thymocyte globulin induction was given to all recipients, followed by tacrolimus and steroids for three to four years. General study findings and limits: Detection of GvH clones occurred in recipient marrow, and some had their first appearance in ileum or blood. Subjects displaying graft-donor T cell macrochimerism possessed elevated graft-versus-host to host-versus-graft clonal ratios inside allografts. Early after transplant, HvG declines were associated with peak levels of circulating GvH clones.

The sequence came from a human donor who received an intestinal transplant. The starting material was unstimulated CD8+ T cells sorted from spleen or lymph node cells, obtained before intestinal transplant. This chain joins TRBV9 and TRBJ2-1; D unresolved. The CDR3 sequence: CASSPSSYNEQFF. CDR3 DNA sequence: TGTGCCAGCAGCCCATCTAGCTACAATGAGCAGTTCTTC.